Below, 2 T cell receptor beta chains from the same sample are listed, as sequenced in a study of blood T cell repertoires in COVID-19. Assay used: immunoSEQ multiplex PCR; TCRdb lists only in-frame clones, some missing. This sample has 50,000 to 75,000 clones, with roughly 87% found just once. Specimen: peripheral blood. The source of these receptors is a man at least 80 years old in a cohort sampled during active COVID-19.

The gene calls are TRBV27 and TRBJ2-1, with D perhaps TRBD2 (6 bases). Germline-derived CDR1 and CDR2 are MNHEY and SMNVEV (reference sequence). The V end was cut by 5 bases, the J end by 6 bases, with 14 bases between. CDR3 size: 14 residues. The CDR3 spells CASSPGSSGNEQFF. The CDR3 DNA reads TGTGCCAGCAGTCCAGGGAGTAGCGGCAATGAGCAGTTCTTC.

This clone was seen once. The chain couples TRBV10-1 to TRBJ2-5; maybe TRBD1 (6 bases). V was clipped by 3 bases and J by 7 bases, with 15 bases between them. Germline V CDR1 and CDR2: WNHNN, SYGVQD (reference sequence). This CDR3 spans 14 amino acids. The CDR3 region has the DNA TGCGCCAGCAGTGAATACAGGGATAGTGGGACCCAGTACTTC. This gives the protein CASSEYRDSGTQYF.